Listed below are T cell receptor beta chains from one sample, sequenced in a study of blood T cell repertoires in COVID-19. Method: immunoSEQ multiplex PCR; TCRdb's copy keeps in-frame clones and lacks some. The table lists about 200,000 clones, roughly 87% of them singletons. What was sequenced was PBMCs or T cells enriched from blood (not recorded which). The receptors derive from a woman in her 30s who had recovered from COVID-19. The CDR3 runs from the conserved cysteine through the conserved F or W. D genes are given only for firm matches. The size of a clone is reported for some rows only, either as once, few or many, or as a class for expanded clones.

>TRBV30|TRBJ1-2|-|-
TGTGCCTGGAGTCTGACAGACTATGGCTACACCTTC
CAWSLTDYGYTF
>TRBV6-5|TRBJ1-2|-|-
TGTGCCAGCAGCGTACAGGGCTATGGCTACACCTTC
CASSVQGYGYTF
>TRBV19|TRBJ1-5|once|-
TGTGCCAGTATGGGAGACACGGTTACTAATCAGCCCCAGCATTTT
CASMGDTVTNQPQHF
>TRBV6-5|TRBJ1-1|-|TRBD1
TGTGCCAGCGAACAGGGGGCGCGGACTGAAGCTTTCTTT
CASEQGARTEAFF
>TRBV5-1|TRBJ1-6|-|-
TGCGCCAGCAGCCCGGACGGGCAGGGGCGTTCACCCCTCCACTTT
CASSPDGQGRSPLHF
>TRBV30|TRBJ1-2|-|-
TGTGCCTGGAGTCAGGGGAATTTGGGCTACACCTTC
CAWSQGNLGYTF
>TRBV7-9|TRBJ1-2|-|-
TGTGCCAGCAGCTTATCCCAGAACTATGGCTACACCTTC
CASSLSQNYGYTF
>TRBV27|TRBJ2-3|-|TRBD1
TGTGCCACTAGACGACAGGGTGTCTTAGATACGCAGTATTTT
CATRRQGVLDTQYF
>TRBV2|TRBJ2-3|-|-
TGTGCCAGCTTATGGGACACCCCAGATACGCAGTATTTT
CASLWDTPDTQYF
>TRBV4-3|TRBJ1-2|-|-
TGCGCCAGCAGCCAAGATTGGGGGCTCTCTCATGGCTACACCTTC
CASSQDWGLSHGYTF
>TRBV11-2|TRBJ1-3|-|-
TGTGCCAGCAGCTTATTGTCGTTCGGTAGCTCTGGAAACACCATATATTTT
CASSLLSFGSSGNTIYF
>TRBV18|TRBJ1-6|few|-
TGTGCCAGCTCACCGCGGGGGCAGGGTTCACCCCTCCACTTT
CASSPRGQGSPLHF
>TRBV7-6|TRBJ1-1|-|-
TGTGCCAGCAGCTTAGCAGGCAGGTCCATGAACACTGAAGCTTTCTTT
CASSLAGRSMNTEAFF
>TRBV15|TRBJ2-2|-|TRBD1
TGTGCCACCAGCAGAGATCACAGGGGAAGGACCGGGGAGCTGTTTTTT
CATSRDHRGRTGELFF
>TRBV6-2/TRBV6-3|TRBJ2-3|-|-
TGTGCCAGCAGTTACATCCGGGATACGCAGTATTTT
CASSYIRDTQYF
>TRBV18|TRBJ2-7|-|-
TGTGCCAGCTCAACCGGACAGACCTACGAGCAGTACTTC
CASSTGQTYEQYF
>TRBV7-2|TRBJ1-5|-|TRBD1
TGTGCCAGCAGCTCGGACAGGGGAGGTGGTCAGCCCCAGCATTTT
CASSSDRGGGQPQHF
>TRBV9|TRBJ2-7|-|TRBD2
TGTGCCAGCAGCGTAGGTGAAGCGGGGGGCGCCTTCTCCTACGAGCAGTACTTC
CASSVGEAGGAFSYEQYF
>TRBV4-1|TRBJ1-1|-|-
TGCGCCAGCAGCCAAGACCAGGGGTCGAACACTGAAGCTTTCTTT
CASSQDQGSNTEAFF
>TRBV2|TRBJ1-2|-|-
TGTGCCAGCAGCCCTCGACTAGGCCATGGCTACACCTTC
CASSPRLGHGYTF
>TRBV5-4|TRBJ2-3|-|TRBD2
TGTGCCAGCAGCCCAAGGACTAGCGGTCGTAGCACAGATACGCAGTATTTT
CASSPRTSGRSTDTQYF
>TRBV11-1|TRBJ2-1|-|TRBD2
TGTGCCAGCAGCGTAGGCAGGACTAGCTCGGGTGAGCAGTTCTTC
CASSVGRTSSGEQFF
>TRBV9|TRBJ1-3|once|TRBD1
TGTGCCAGCAGCGGGGGACAGATGCCTGGAAACACCATATATTTT
CASSGGQMPGNTIYF
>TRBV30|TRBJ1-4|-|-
TGTGCCGGATCACAGGGCCCTAATGAAAAACTGTTTTTT
CAGSQGPNEKLFF
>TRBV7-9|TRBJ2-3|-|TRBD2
TGTGCCAGCAGCCGCGGACTAGCGGAGAACACAGATACGCAGTATTTT
CASSRGLAENTDTQYF
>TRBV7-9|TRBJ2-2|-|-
TGTGCCAGCAGTCATGCGGTGAACACCGGGGAGCTGTTTTTT
CASSHAVNTGELFF
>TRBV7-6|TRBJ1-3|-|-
TGTGCCAGCAGCTGGACAGCTGGAAACACCATATATTTT
CASSWTAGNTIYF
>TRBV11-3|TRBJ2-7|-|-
TGTGCCAGCAGCTTAGGAGAGGGCCACTCCTACGAGCAGTACTTC
CASSLGEGHSYEQYF
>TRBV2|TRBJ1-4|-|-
TGTGCCAGCTTCTCCCCGGGACTGAGTAATGAAAAACTGTTTTTT
CASFSPGLSNEKLFF
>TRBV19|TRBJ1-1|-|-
TGTGCCAGTAGTCCGATAACTCTGAACACTGAAGCTTTCTTT
CASSPITLNTEAFF
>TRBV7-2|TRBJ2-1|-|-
TGTGCCAGCAGCTTTGTCAAGGGCGGGCCTTACAATGAGCAGTTCTTC
CASSFVKGGPYNEQFF
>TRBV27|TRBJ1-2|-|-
TGTGCCAGCAGTTCCCCAGGACAGCCAAACTATGGCTACACCTTC
CASSSPGQPNYGYTF
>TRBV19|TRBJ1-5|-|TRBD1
TGTGCCAGTAGTGTCTCCCGGGACAGGGTTGCTCAGCCCCAGCATTTT
CASSVSRDRVAQPQHF
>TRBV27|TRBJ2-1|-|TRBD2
TGTGCCAGCAACCTAGCGGGCCCCTCCTACAATGAGCAGTTCTTC
CASNLAGPSYNEQFF
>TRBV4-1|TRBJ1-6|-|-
TGCGCCAGCAGCCGAACGACAGATCTTAATTCACCCCTCCACTTT
CASSRTTDLNSPLHF
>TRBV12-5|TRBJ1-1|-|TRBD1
TGTGCTAGTGGTTTGGAATACAGGGGCACTGAAGCTTTCTTT
CASGLEYRGTEAFF
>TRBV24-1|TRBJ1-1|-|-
TGTGCCACCAGTGGGAGAGGTATGAACACTGAAGCTTTCTTT
CATSGRGMNTEAFF
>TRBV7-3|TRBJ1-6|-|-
TGTGCCAGCAGCTCCCAGGGACTGAGGAATGATTCACCCCTCCACTTT
CASSSQGLRNDSPLHF
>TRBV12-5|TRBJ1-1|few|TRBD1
TGTGCTAGTGGTTTGGTAGGGGGCGCTGAAGCTTTCTTT
CASGLVGGAEAFF
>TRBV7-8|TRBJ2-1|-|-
TGTGCCAGCAGCTTACAGGGCAGAAATGAGCAGTTCTTC
CASSLQGRNEQFF
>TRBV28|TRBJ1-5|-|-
TGTGCCAGCAGTAGAGGGGGGGATAGCAATCAGCCCCAGCATTTT
CASSRGGDSNQPQHF
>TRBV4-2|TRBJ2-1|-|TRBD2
TGTGCCAGCAGCCAAGATACTAGCGGGAGCCTTGAGCAGTTCTTC
CASSQDTSGSLEQFF
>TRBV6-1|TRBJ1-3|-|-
TGTGCCAGCAGTGACAGGGACTTTGGAAACACCATATATTTT
CASSDRDFGNTIYF
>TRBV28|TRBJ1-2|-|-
TGTGCCAGCAGTTTAGGATCGGGGTATGGCTACACCTTC
CASSLGSGYGYTF
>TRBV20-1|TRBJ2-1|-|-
TGCAGTGCTAGAGGACCCAGGGAGCAGTTCTTC
CSARGPREQFF
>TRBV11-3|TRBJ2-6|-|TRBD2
TGTGCCAGCAGCTTAGATCGGGATAGCGGGGGATCCCTTGGGGCCAACGTCCTGACTTTC
CASSLDRDSGGSLGANVLTF
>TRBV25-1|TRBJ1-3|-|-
TGTGCCAGCAGTGAATTCTCCCTCGGAAACACCATATATTTT
CASSEFSLGNTIYF